A single TCR beta chain is shown here with its context. Its specificity is not known. TCRdb's table, derived via immunoSEQ multiplex PCR, lists solely in-frame clones and lacks some. The repertoire holds 45,000 to 60,000 clones, about nine tenths seen once, with 4% to 5.5% in the top ten. This entry comes from a study of early stage breast cancer tumors. Overall study findings and caveats: In about 90% of the 16 patients, blood comparison separated tumor from normal breast.

The CDR3 runs 13 residues. V shed 4 bases and J shed 5 bases, with 11 bases lying between them. Germline CDR1 is SGHRS and CDR2 is YFSETQ. The clonotype comes from a person aged 65-85 years with breast cancer. The V and J genes are TRBV5-1 and TRBJ2-3; maybe TRBD2 (5 bases). Sequenced sample: blood. The CDR3 here is CASSGDYRDTQYF. For the CDR3, the DNA is TGCGCCAGCAGCGGAGACTATCGAGATACGCAGTATTTT.